This T cell receptor beta chain was sequenced for a study of cytomegalovirus exposure and HLA in healthy donors. Notes on the study in general: Altogether, 160 or so TCR beta chains were recorded as cytomegalovirus-associated. Reports showed the classifier diagnosing cytomegalovirus status with high specificity and sensitivity. TCR sequences were mostly rare, though some public TCRs occurred in many donors.

The repertoire was sequenced with immunoSEQ multiplex PCR; TCRdb's copy has only in-frame clones and lacks some. The sample contains roughly 100,000 clones, roughly nine tenths of which appear only once. Germline V CDR1 and CDR2: MGHRA, YSYEKL. With 4 bases removed from V and 4 bases from J, the gap between germline ends came to 14 bases. The length of the CDR3 is 14 residues. The study drew the donors from its approximately 110-subject validation cohort, separate from the roughly 700-subject first cohort. Remarks on this clone: Its antigen remains unknown.

The V gene is TRBV4-1, the J gene TRBJ2-7; no firm D call. This clonotype was obtained from a young woman in good health and CMV-seropositive. Material: PBMCs. For the CDR3, the DNA is TGCGCCAGCAGCCCCAATGGAGCCAAATACGAGCAGTACTTC. Translation gives CASSPNGAKYEQYF.